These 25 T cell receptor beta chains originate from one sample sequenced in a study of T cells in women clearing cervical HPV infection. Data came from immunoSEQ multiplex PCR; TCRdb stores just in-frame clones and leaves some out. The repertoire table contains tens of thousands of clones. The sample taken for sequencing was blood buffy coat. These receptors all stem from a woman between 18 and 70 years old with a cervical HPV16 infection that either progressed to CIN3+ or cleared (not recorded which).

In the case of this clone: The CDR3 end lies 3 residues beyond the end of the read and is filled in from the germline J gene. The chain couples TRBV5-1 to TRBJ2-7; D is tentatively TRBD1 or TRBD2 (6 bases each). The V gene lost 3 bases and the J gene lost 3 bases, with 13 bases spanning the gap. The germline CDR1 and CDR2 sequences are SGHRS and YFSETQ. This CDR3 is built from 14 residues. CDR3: CASSWRRGNYEQYF. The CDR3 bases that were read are TGCGCCAGCAGCTGGCGGAGGGGGAACTACGAG.

The covered CDR3 bases are TGCAGTGCTTCCAGGGATCTCTATGGC. Translation: CSASRDLYG. The whole CDR3 is CSASRDLYGYTF. V usage is TRBV20-1 and J usage is TRBJ1-2; perhaps TRBD1 as D (5 bases). With the read ending 3 residues before the CDR3 end, the germline J gene is used to fill in that end. There are 12 residues in the CDR3. V was cut by 5 bases and J by 4 bases, with 11 bases left in between. Germline V gene data show CDR1 as DFQATT and CDR2 as SNEGSKA (reference sequence).

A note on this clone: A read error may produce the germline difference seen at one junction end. The sequenced part of the CDR3 DNA is TGTGCCAGCAGTGACAGCGGGGGATTGGCAGAGACG. It codes for CASSDSGGLAET. The full-length CDR3 reads as CASSDSGGLAETQYF. The chain carries TRBV2 and TRBJ2-3; 8 bases map to TRBD2. The CDR3 goes on 3 residues after the read ends, and that part is filled in from the germline J gene. This CDR3 is 15 amino acids long. Germline values: CDR1 SNHLY, CDR2 FYNNEI.

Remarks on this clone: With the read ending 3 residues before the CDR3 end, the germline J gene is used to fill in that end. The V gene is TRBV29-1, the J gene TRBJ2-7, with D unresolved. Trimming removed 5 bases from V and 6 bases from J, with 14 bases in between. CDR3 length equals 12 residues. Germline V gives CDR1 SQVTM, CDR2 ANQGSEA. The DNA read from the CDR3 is TGCAGCGTTACGTTCGGGTCGCGCGAG. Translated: CSVTFGSRE. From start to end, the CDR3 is CSVTFGSREQYF.

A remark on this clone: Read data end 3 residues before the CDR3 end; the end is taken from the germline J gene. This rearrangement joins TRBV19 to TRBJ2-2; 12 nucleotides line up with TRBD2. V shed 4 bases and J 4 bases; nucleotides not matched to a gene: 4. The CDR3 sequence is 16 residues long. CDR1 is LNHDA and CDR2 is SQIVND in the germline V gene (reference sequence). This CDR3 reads CASSTTTSGSTGELFF. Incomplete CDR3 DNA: TGTGCCAGTAGTACAACGACTAGCGGGAGCACCGGGGAG.

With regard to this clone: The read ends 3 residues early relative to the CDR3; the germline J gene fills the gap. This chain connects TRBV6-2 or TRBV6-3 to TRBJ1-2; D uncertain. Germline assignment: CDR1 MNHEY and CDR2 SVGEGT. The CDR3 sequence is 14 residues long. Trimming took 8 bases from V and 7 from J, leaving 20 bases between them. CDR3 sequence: CASCPHTDSAGYTF. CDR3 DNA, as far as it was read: TGTGCCAGCTGTCCTCATACGGACTCCGCTGGC.

CDR3 amino acids: CASGADLSTDTQYF. The sequenced part of the CDR3 DNA is TGTGCCAGCGGAGCGGACCTTAGCACAGATACC. The chain recombines TRBV2 with TRBJ2-5, with a possible D match to TRBD2 (5 bases). The observed sequence ends 3 residues before the CDR3 terminus, with the missing tail filled in from the germline J gene. Germline CDR1 reads SNHLY; CDR2 reads FYNNEI. The CDR3 totals 14 residues.

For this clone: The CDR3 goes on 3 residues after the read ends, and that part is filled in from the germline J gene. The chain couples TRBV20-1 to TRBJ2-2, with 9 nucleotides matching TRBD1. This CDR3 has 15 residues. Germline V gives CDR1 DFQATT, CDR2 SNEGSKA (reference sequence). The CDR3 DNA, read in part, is TGCAGTGTGAGGAGGGGGGGGACAGGGTGGTCACCG. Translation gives CSVRRGGTGWSP. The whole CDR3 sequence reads CSVRRGGTGWSPLFF.

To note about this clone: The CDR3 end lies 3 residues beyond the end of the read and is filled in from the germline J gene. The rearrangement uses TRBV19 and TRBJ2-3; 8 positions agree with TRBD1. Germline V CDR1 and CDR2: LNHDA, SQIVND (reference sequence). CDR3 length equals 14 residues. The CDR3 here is CASTRQGAGQPQYF. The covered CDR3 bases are TGTGCCAGTACCAGGCAGGGGGCAGGGCAGCCG.

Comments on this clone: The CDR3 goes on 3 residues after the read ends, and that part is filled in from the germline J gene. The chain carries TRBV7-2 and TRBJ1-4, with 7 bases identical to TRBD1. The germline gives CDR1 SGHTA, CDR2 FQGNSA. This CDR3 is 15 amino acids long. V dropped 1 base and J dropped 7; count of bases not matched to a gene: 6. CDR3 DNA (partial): TGTGCCAGCAGCTTAGGAGGCAGGGGGGTTGAAAAA. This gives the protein CASSLGGRGVEK. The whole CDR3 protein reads CASSLGGRGVEKLFF.

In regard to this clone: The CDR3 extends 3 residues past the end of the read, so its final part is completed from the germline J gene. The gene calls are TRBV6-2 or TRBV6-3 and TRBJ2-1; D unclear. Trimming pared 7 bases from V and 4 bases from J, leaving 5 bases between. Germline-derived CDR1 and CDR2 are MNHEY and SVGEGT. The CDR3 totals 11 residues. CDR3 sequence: CASKVYNEQFF. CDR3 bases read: TGTGCCAGCAAGGTTTACAATGAG.

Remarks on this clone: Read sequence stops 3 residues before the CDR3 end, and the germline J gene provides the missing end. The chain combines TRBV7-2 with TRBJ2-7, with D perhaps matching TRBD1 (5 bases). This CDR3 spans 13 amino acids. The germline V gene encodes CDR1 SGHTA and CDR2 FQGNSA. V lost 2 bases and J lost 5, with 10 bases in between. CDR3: CASSLTPGNEQYF. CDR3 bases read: TGTGCCAGCAGCTTAACACCAGGGAACGAG.

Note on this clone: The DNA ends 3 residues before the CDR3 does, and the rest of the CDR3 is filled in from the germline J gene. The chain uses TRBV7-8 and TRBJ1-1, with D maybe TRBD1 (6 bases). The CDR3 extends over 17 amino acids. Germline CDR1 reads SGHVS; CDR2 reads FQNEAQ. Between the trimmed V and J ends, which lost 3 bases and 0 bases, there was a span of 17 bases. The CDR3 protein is CASSFAQSTGMNTEAFF. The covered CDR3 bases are TGTGCCAGCAGCTTCGCCCAGTCCACAGGGATGAACACTGAA.

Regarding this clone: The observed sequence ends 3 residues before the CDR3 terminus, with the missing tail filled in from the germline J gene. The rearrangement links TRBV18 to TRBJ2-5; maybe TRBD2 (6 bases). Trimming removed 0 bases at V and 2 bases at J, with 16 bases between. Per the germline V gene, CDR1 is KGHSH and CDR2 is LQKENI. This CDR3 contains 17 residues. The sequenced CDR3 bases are TGTGCCAGCTCACCACCTAGATACCCGGGGGATCAAGAGACC. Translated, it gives CASSPPRYPGDQET. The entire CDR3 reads CASSPPRYPGDQETQYF.

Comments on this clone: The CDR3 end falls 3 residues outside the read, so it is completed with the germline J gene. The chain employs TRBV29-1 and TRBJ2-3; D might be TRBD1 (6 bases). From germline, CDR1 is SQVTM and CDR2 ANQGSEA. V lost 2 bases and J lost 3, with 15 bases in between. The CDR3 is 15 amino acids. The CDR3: CSVEMGAGKTDTQYF. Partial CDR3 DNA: TGCAGCGTTGAAATGGGGGCAGGGAAGACAGATACG.

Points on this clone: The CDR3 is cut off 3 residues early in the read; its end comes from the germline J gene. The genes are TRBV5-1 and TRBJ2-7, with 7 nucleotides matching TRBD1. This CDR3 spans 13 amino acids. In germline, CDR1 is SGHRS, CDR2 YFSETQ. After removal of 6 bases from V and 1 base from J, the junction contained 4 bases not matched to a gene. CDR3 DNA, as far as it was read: TGCGCCAGCACCCGGGACAGTTCCTACGAG. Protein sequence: CASTRDSSYE. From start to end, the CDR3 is CASTRDSSYEQYF. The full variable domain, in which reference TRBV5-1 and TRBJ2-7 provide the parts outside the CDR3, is KAGVTQTPRYLIKTRGQQVTLSCSPISGHRSVSWYQQTPGQGLQFLFEYFSETQRNKGNFPGRFSGRQFSNSRSEMNVSTLELGDSALYLCASTRDSSYEQYFGPGTRLTVT.

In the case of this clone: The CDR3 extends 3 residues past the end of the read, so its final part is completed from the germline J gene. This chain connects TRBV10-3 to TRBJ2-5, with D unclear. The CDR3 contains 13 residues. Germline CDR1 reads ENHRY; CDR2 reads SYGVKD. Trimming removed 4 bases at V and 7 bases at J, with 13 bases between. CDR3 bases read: TGTGCCATCAGTGGTGAGAACGAAGGGACC. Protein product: CAISGENEGT. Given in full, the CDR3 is CAISGENEGTQYF.

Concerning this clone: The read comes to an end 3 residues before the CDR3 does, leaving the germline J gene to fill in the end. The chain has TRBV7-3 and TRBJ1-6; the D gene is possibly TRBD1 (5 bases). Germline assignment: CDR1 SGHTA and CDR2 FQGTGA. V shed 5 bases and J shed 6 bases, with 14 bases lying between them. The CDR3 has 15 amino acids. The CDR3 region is CASSPGPGLNSPLHF. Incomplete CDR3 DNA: TGTGCCAGCAGCCCAGGACCGGGACTTAATTCACCC.

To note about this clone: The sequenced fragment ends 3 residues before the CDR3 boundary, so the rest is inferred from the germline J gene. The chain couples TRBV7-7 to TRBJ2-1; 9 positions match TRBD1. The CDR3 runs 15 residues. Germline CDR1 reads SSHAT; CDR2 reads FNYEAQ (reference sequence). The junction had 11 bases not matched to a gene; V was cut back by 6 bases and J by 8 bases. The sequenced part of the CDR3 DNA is TGTGCCAGCAGTCCCTCCTCGGACAGGGGAGATGAG. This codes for CASSPSSDRGDE. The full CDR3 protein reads CASSPSSDRGDEQFF. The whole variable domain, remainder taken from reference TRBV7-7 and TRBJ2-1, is GAGVSQSPRYKVTKRGQDVTLRCDPISSHATLYWYQQALGQGPEFLTYFNYEAQPDKSGLPSDRFSAERPEGSISTLTIQRTEQRDSAMYRCASSPSSDRGDEQFFGPGTRLTVL.

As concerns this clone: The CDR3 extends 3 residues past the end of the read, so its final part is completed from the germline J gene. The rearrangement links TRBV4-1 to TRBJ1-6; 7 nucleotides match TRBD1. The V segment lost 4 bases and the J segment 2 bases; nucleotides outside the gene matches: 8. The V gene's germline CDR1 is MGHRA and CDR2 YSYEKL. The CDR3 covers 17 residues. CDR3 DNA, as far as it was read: TGCGCCAGCAGCCGAGGCTCTGGACAGGCCTATAATTCACCC. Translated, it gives CASSRGSGQAYNSP. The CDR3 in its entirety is CASSRGSGQAYNSPLHF.

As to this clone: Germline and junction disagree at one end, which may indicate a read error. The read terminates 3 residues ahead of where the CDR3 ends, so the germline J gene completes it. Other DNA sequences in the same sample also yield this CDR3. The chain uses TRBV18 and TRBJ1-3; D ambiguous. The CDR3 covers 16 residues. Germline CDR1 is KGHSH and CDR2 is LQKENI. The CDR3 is CASSPAMAEAGNTIYF. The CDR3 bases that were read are TGTGCCAGCTCACCCGCCATGGCGGAGGCTGGAAACACA. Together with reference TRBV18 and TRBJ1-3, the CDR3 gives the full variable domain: NAGVMQNPRHLVRRRGQEARLRCSPMKGHSHVYWYRQLPEEGLKFMVYLQKENIIDESGMPKERFSAEFPKEGPSILRIQQVVRGDSAAYFCASSPAMAEAGNTIYFGEGSWLTVV.

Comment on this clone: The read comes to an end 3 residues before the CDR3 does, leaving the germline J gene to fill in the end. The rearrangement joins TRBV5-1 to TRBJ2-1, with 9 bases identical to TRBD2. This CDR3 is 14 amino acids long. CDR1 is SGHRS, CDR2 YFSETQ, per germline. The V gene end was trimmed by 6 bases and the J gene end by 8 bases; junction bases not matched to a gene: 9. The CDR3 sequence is CASIGGLAYDEQFF. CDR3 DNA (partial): TGCGCCAGCATTGGGGGACTAGCTTATGATGAG.

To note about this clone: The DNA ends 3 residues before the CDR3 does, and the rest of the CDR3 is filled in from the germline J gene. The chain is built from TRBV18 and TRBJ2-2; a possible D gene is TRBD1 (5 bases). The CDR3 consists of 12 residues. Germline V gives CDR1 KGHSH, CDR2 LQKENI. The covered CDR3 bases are TGTGCCAGCTCACCCGACAGATCACCG. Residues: CASSPDRSP. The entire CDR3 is CASSPDRSPLFF.

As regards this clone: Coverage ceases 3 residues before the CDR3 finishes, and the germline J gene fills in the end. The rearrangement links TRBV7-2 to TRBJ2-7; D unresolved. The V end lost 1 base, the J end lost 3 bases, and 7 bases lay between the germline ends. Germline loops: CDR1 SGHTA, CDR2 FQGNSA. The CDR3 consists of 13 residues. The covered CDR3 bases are TGTGCCAGCAGCTTAGGGCCAGACTACGAG. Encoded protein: CASSLGPDYE. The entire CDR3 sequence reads CASSLGPDYEQYF.

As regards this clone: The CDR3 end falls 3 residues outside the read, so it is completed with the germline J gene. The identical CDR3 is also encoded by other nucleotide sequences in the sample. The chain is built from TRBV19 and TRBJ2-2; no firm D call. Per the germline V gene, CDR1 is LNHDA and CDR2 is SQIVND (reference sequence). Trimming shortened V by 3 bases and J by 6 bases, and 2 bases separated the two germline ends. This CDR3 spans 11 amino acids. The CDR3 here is CASSISGELFF. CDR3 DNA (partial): TGTGCCAGTAGTATCTCCGGGGAG.